Following are 11 T cell receptor beta chains from one sample sequenced in a study of CD4 T cells in relation to SARS-CoV-2 and coronaviruses. Only in-frame clones appear in the TCRdb table, and some are missing; sequencing was by immunoSEQ multiplex PCR. The top ten hold around a quarter of the sample, which has 25,000 to 30,000 clones, 74% seen once. These TCRs are of unknown antigen specificity. The unexposed donors gave CD4+ T cells in about 2010-2019, prior to COVID-19. CD4+ T cells were isolated from the cells after 10 days of culture. The sequenced sample was CD4+ T cells from PBMCs, cultured in vitro. Receptors were obtained from a human donor in good health.

The rearrangement uses TRBV7-9 and TRBJ1-6; D gene uncertain. Trimming removed 5 bases at V and 8 bases at J, with 16 bases between. Germline assignment: CDR1 SEHNR and CDR2 FQNEAQ (reference sequence). CDR3 size: 15 residues. CDR3 sequence reads: CASSVWAAEDSPLHF. CDR3 in DNA: TGTGCCAGCAGCGTCTGGGCGGCTGAGGATTCACCCCTCCACTTT.

V is TRBV29-1 and J is TRBJ1-2; TRBD1 matches 9 bases. The CDR3 is made up of 12 amino acids. V trimming: 3 bases; J trimming: 8 bases; junction bases outside the gene matches: 4. CDR1 is SQVTM and CDR2 is ANQGSEA in the germline V gene. CDR3 nucleotide sequence: TGCAGCGTTGACCCGGGACAGGGAGGCTACACCTTC. It is translated as CSVDPGQGGYTF.

The chain employs TRBV9 and TRBJ2-2, with a weak D call TRBD1 (6 bases). The germline V gene has CDR1 SGDLS and CDR2 YYNGEE. V dropped 5 bases and J dropped 7 bases, with 15 bases sitting between them. This CDR3 has 14 amino acids. The CDR3 region has the DNA TGTGCCAGCAGGAGGGACAATACAAACGGGGAGCTGTTTTTT. This gives the protein CASRRDNTNGELFF.

As for this clone: One junction end does not reproduce the germline sequence, and a read error may be involved. Other DNA sequences within the sample encode an identical CDR3. This chain's CDR3 is CASSRKEQYF. The CDR3, as DNA: TGTGCTAGCAGTAGGAAGGAGCAGTACTTC. The V gene is TRBV6-2 or TRBV6-3, the J gene TRBJ2-7; D remains unclear. Germline CDR1 reads MNHEY; CDR2 reads SVGEGT. This CDR3 comprises 10 residues.

The chain employs TRBV11-2 and TRBJ2-2; D is perhaps TRBD1 (5 bases). The germline V and J ends were trimmed by 5 bases and 5 bases, with 12 bases remaining between them. The length of the CDR3 is 14 residues. Germline CDR1 SGHAT, CDR2 FQNNGV. CDR3 residues: CASSQGAGTGELFF. CDR3 DNA sequence: TGTGCCAGCAGCCAGGGCGCCGGGACCGGGGAGCTGTTTTTT.

The chain couples TRBV19 to TRBJ1-5; D ambiguous. From germline, CDR1 is LNHDA and CDR2 SQIVND (reference sequence). V lost 2 bases, J lost 6 bases, and 14 bases lay in between. This CDR3 is 15 amino acids long. The CDR3 coding sequence is TGTGCCAGTAGTATAAACTCCTTAACCTCTCAGCCCCAGCATTTT. It encodes CASSINSLTSQPQHF.

V usage is TRBV5-1 and J usage is TRBJ2-1; possibly TRBD2 for D (6 bases). The germline gives CDR1 SGHRS, CDR2 YFSETQ. The V and J ends lost 0 bases and 3 bases respectively, with 10 bases between them. The CDR3 is 15 residues long. The CDR3 DNA reads TGCGCCAGCAGCTTGGGGCCTAGCGTCTACAATGAGCAGTTCTTC. Translated, it gives CASSLGPSVYNEQFF.

This chain uses TRBV6-2 or TRBV6-3 with TRBJ2-2; D might be TRBD2 (5 bases). This CDR3 has 13 amino acids. Germline V gives CDR1 MNHEY, CDR2 SVGEGT. Trimming stripped 5 bases from V and 6 bases from J, with 10 bases between. CDR3 protein: CASSLSVPGELFF. The CDR3 nucleotides read TGTGCCAGCAGTCTTAGCGTCCCCGGGGAGCTGTTTTTT.

V usage is TRBV4-2 and J usage is TRBJ2-1; no clear D gene. CDR1 is LGHNA, CDR2 YNFKEQ, per germline. Trimming removed 0 bases at V and 7 bases at J, with 7 bases between. The CDR3 has 13 residues. The CDR3 here is CASSQEAWNEQFF. DNA for the CDR3: TGTGCCAGCAGCCAAGAAGCGTGGAATGAGCAGTTCTTC.

The chain links TRBV4-2 to TRBJ2-2; perhaps TRBD2 as D (6 bases). Trimming took off 1 base at V and 4 bases at J, with 10 bases between the two ends. In germline, CDR1 is LGHNA, CDR2 YNFKEQ. The CDR3 totals 15 residues. This CDR3 reads CASSQAGEGTGELFF. The CDR3 nucleotides read TGTGCCAGCAGCCAAGCGGGAGAGGGCACCGGGGAGCTGTTTTTT.

The V and J genes are TRBV5-1 and TRBJ2-2; TRBD2 matches 7 bases. Unmatched junction bases numbered 3, after V lost 6 bases and J lost 1 base. Germline loops: CDR1 SGHRS, CDR2 YFSETQ. The CDR3 is made up of 14 amino acids. CDR3 in amino acids: CASNRGENTGELFF. The CDR3 coding sequence is TGCGCCAGCAACCGGGGGGAGAACACCGGGGAGCTGTTTTTT.